This TCR beta chain comes out of a study of beta chain features in type 1 diabetes. This clone was picked up one time. Its antigen is as yet unknown. General study points: Because the template was cDNA, high-expressing cells might be over-represented. Type 1 diabetes patients had moderately but significantly shorter TCRB CDR3s in all four CD4+ subsets. Researchers caution that PCR might favor shorter templates, equally among patients and controls. Patients' naive, central memory and regulatory TCRB repertoires appeared more alike than those of healthy donors.

The CDR3 consists of 15 residues. With 8 bases clipped from V and 3 bases from J, the junction kept 2 bases outside the gene matches. CDR1 LNHDA and CDR2 SQIVND come from the germline V gene (reference sequence). What was sequenced were expressed TCRB transcripts, since all of the isolated RNA had been reverse transcribed. Profiling relied on immunoSEQ multiplex PCR, and the TCRdb table lists in-frame clones only, not all of them. The sample records just over 600,000 clones, around a sixth being singletons. The rearrangement links TRBV19 to TRBJ2-1; 15 bases fit TRBD2. The sequence was obtained from a man between 18 and 29 years old in good health. The sequenced material came from naive CD4+ T cells from blood. CDR3 sequence (DNA): TGTGCCAGTGGGACTAGCGGGAGGTTCTACAATGAGCAGTTCTTC. Translated: CASGTSGRFYNEQFF.